Below are 29 T cell receptor beta chains sequenced from a single sample in a study of blood T cell repertoires in COVID-19. Sequencing used immunoSEQ multiplex PCR; TCRdb keeps in-frame clones, though not all of them. The sample shows approximately 100,000 clones, approximately 85% of them seen only once. Sequences were obtained from peripheral blood. The receptor source for this set is a human donor in a cohort sampled during active COVID-19.

V is TRBV29-1 and J is TRBJ2-7, with a weak D call TRBD2 (5 bases). Germline loops: CDR1 SQVTM, CDR2 ANQGSEA. There are 13 residues in the CDR3. The V end was cut by 3 bases, the J end by 0 bases, with 9 bases between. CDR3 coding DNA: TGCAGCGTTGATAACGGAGGCTCCTACGAGCAGTACTTC. This gives the protein CSVDNGGSYEQYF.

This chain uses TRBV9 with TRBJ2-1; 9 bases fit TRBD2. The germline V gene encodes CDR1 SGDLS and CDR2 YYNGEE. After removal of 4 bases from V and 1 base from J, the junction contained 9 bases not matched to a gene. The CDR3 length is 17 residues. The CDR3 bases are TGTGCCAGCAGCCCAGGGTCTAGCGGGACGTCCTACAATGAGCAGTTCTTC. It is translated as CASSPGSSGTSYNEQFF.

The V call is TRBV12-3 or TRBV12-4, the J call TRBJ2-7; D is perhaps TRBD1 (5 bases). V lost 2 bases to trimming and J lost 3 bases, with 8 bases between them. The CDR3 sequence is 13 residues long. The CDR3 loop is CASSLRQGYEQYF. The CDR3 region has the DNA TGTGCCAGCAGTTTAAGGCAGGGCTACGAGCAGTACTTC.

V usage is TRBV11-2 and J usage is TRBJ2-1; maybe TRBD2 (7 bases). The V end was cut by 5 bases, the J end by 7 bases, with 15 bases between. CDR3 length equals 14 residues. The germline V gene has CDR1 SGHAT and CDR2 FQNNGV. As DNA, the CDR3 is TGTGCCAGCAGCGTACGGGGGGCCGGGAATGAGCAGTTCTTC. It encodes CASSVRGAGNEQFF.

The V call is TRBV29-1, the J call TRBJ2-3, with TRBD2 identical over 9 bases. The V segment lost 3 bases and the J segment 2 bases; nucleotides outside the gene matches: 3. The CDR3 length is 14 residues. From germline, CDR1 is SQVTM and CDR2 ANQGSEA. CDR3 bases: TGCAGCGTTGATCCTAGCGGGGTCACAGATACGCAGTATTTT. Encoded protein: CSVDPSGVTDTQYF.

Written as DNA, the CDR3 is TGTGCCAGCAGCGCGGGACTTGGGGACACTGAAGCTTTCTTT. It yields the protein CASSAGLGDTEAFF. This chain links TRBV9 with TRBJ1-1, with D possibly being TRBD1 (5 bases). Germline V gives CDR1 SGDLS, CDR2 YYNGEE. V lost 3 bases and J 3 bases, leaving 12 bases between the germline ends. This CDR3 contains 14 residues.

The J gene is TRBJ1-1, the V gene TRBV28; no clear D gene. The CDR3 extends over 14 amino acids. In germline, CDR1 is MDHEN, CDR2 SYDVKM. Trimming stripped 4 bases from V and 4 bases from J, with 13 bases between. DNA for the CDR3: TGTGCCAGCAGTTCCCCCGGGGAGGGCACTGAAGCTTTCTTT. Its protein is CASSSPGEGTEAFF.

Only one count was recorded for this clone. The chain carries TRBV12-3 or TRBV12-4 and TRBJ1-2; D not certain. The ends were cut back, 6 bases at V and 9 bases at J, with 14 bases in the middle. This CDR3 has 12 amino acids. The CDR3 DNA reads as TGTGCCAGCAGCGAGAGTCGCCTAAGCTACACCTTC. This gives the protein CASSESRLSYTF.

The CDR3 region is CASSVLTGNYGYTF. The CDR3 coding sequence is TGTGCCAGCAGTGTCCTGACAGGGAACTATGGCTACACCTTC. The rearrangement uses TRBV28 and TRBJ1-2, with TRBD1 identical over 7 bases. Germline V lookup: CDR1 MDHEN, CDR2 SYDVKM. The CDR3 has 14 residues. V lost 5 bases to trimming and J lost 2 bases; unmatched junction nucleotides: 5.

The gene calls are TRBV2 and TRBJ2-7; D is possibly TRBD1 (6 bases). CDR1 and CDR2 from the germline V gene are SNHLY and FYNNEI. V dropped 5 bases and J dropped 2 bases, with 10 bases sitting between them. The CDR3 totals 13 residues. In DNA, the CDR3 is TGTGCCAGCAGTAATCAGGGGCCCTACGAGCAGTACTTC. Translation gives CASSNQGPYEQYF.

This clone showed up just a few times. J is TRBJ1-6 and V is TRBV6-5, with D perhaps TRBD1 (5 bases). The CDR3 is 14 amino acids. V was trimmed by 10 bases and J by 10 bases, leaving 20 bases between them. From germline, CDR1 is MNHEY and CDR2 SVGAGI. The CDR3 DNA sequence: TGTGCCACCGAGGCGGTTTCCAGGGTATCACCCCTCCACTTT. It specifies CATEAVSRVSPLHF.

J is TRBJ2-7 and V is TRBV5-1; TRBD2 might be the D (6 bases). The CDR3 spans 16 residues. Trimming cost V 0 bases and J 6 bases, with 19 bases left between them. Germline V gene sequence: CDR1 SGHRS, CDR2 YFSETQ. The CDR3 spells CASSLVGSGGALEQYF. Here the CDR3 DNA reads TGCGCCAGCAGCTTGGTCGGGAGCGGTGGGGCCCTCGAGCAGTACTTC.

The chain couples TRBV5-1 to TRBJ1-1, with a tentative D call TRBD1 (6 bases). CDR3 length: 14 residues. The V gene lost 0 bases and the J gene lost 5 bases, with 11 bases spanning the gap. Per germline, CDR1 SGHRS and CDR2 YFSETQ. The DNA for the CDR3 is TGCGCCAGCAGCTTGGGCGGCAGGGGAACTGAAGCTTTCTTT. This codes for CASSLGGRGTEAFF.

As regards this clone: At one boundary the junction diverges from the germline segment, which might be a read error. This chain uses TRBV20-1 with TRBJ2-7; D possibly corresponds to TRBD1 (5 bases). CDR1 and CDR2 (germline): DFQATT, SNEGSKA (reference sequence). The CDR3 contains 10 residues. The CDR3 loop reads CSASPRQGHW. The CDR3 DNA sequence: TGCAGTGCTAGCCCGAGGCAGGGCCACTGG.

Many counts were recorded for this clone. V is TRBV4-3 and J is TRBJ2-2; TRBD1 matches at 8 bases. CDR3 length equals 17 residues. Germline CDR1 reads LGHNA; CDR2 reads YSLEER. With V trimmed by 4 bases and J by 5 bases, 12 bases remained unmatched. The CDR3 loop is CASSPRDRGSGTGELFF. The CDR3 coding sequence is TGCGCCAGCAGCCCCCGAGACAGGGGATCGGGGACCGGGGAGCTGTTTTTT.

This clone showed up just once. The V call is TRBV2, the J call TRBJ2-5, with D tentatively TRBD2 (5 bases). Germline loops: CDR1 SNHLY, CDR2 FYNNEI. V was cut by 6 bases and J by 5 bases, with 13 bases left in between. The CDR3 is made up of 13 amino acids. The chain's CDR3 is CASRRASFETQYF. The CDR3 nucleotides are TGTGCCAGCAGGCGGGCTAGCTTTGAGACCCAGTACTTC.

The V gene is TRBV5-6, the J gene TRBJ1-4, with 10 bases aligning to TRBD1. Germline CDR1 is SGHDT and CDR2 is YYEEEE. The length of the CDR3 is 14 residues. V was clipped by 4 bases and J by 8 bases; unmatched bases: 5. The chain's CDR3 is CASSGTGVGEKLFF. The CDR3 DNA sequence: TGTGCCAGCAGCGGGACAGGGGTAGGCGAAAAACTGTTTTTT. Using reference TRBV5-6 and TRBJ1-4 for the parts outside the CDR3, the full variable domain is DAGVTQSPTHLIKTRGQQVTLRCSPKSGHDTVSWYQQALGQGPQFIFQYYEEEERQRGNFPDRFSGHQFPNYSSELNVNALLLGDSALYLCASSGTGVGEKLFFGSGTQLSVL.

This clone was seen a single time. The rearrangement joins TRBV7-2 to TRBJ1-1; TRBD1 agrees at 7 bases. V was clipped by 0 bases and J by 4 bases; unmatched bases: 5. This CDR3 comprises 15 residues. Germline assignment: CDR1 SGHTA and CDR2 FQGNSA. CDR3 DNA: TGTGCCAGCAGCTTAGCGTTATCAGGGGGCACTGAAGCTTTCTTT. Translation: CASSLALSGGTEAFF.

The gene calls are TRBV28 and TRBJ1-1; D possibly corresponds to TRBD1 (5 bases). Germline V CDR1 and CDR2: MDHEN, SYDVKM. The CDR3 contains 14 residues. The ends were cut back, 5 bases at V and 5 bases at J, with 15 bases in the middle. As DNA, the CDR3 is TGTGCCAGCAGTACGGGACGGGAGTGGACTGAAGCTTTCTTT. It specifies CASSTGREWTEAFF.

In its sample, this clone was seen a few times. The chain carries TRBV19 and TRBJ1-4; 7 bases fit TRBD1. From germline, CDR1 is LNHDA and CDR2 SQIVND (reference sequence). V shed 5 bases and J 8 bases; nucleotides not matched to a gene: 14. The CDR3 length is 16 residues. CDR3 nucleotide sequence: TGTGCCAGTAGTCCGCAGACAGGGAGCAACGAAGAAAAACTGTTTTTT. Translating gives CASSPQTGSNEEKLFF. Drawing the rest from reference TRBV19 and TRBJ1-4, the complete variable domain is DGGITQSPKYLFRKEGQNVTLSCEQNLNHDAMYWYRQDPGQGLRLIYYSQIVNDFQKGDIAEGYSVSREKKESFPLTVTSAQKNPTAFYLCASSPQTGSNEEKLFFGSGTQLSVL.

Notes on this clone: The junction differs from germline at one of its ends, possibly a read error. The V and J genes are TRBV9 and TRBJ2-7, with 9 bases identical to TRBD1. The CDR3 length is 15 residues. Germline V gene lookup returns CDR1 SGDLS and CDR2 YYNGEE. The DNA for the CDR3 is TGTGCCAGCAGCGTATCCGGGACAGGGTCCTTCGAGCAGTACTTC. As protein: CASSVSGTGSFEQYF. The entire variable domain, with the rest obtained from reference TRBV9 and TRBJ2-7, is as follows: DSGVTQTPKHLITATGQRVTLRCSPRSGDLSVYWYQQSLDQGLQFLIQYYNGEERAKGNILERFSAQQFPDLHSELNLSSLELGDSALYFCASSVSGTGSFEQYFGPGTRLTVT.

This rearrangement joins TRBV2 to TRBJ2-1; D call uncertain. CDR1 is SNHLY and CDR2 is FYNNEI in the germline V gene. Deletions cut 1 base from V and 4 bases from J, with 11 bases between. CDR3 size: 15 residues. The CDR3 DNA follows: TGTGCCAGCAGTGAAGGGCCGTATGAATACAATGAGCAGTTCTTC. Its protein product is CASSEGPYEYNEQFF.

V usage is TRBV9 and J usage is TRBJ2-2; a weak D match, TRBD2 (5 bases). Looked up from germline, CDR1 is SGDLS and CDR2 is YYNGEE. V lost 3 bases and J 4 bases, leaving 7 bases between the germline ends. The CDR3 runs to 13 residues. The CDR3 bases are TGTGCCAGCAGCGAAAGCGGCACCGGGGAGCTGTTTTTT. Translation gives CASSESGTGELFF.

The genes are TRBV7-9 and TRBJ2-7; TRBD2 agrees at 8 bases. The germline V gene encodes CDR1 SEHNR and CDR2 FQNEAQ (reference sequence). V lost 2 bases, J lost 6 bases, and 12 bases stayed unmatched. This CDR3 has 16 amino acids. CDR3 bases: TGTGCCAGCAGCTTACCCCTTAGCGGGGAGCGCGGCGAGCAGTACTTC. This sequence encodes CASSLPLSGERGEQYF.

The chain links TRBV3-1 (or the pseudogene TRBV3-2) to TRBJ2-1; 13 bases align to TRBD2. Germline V gives CDR1 LGHDT, CDR2 YNNKEL (reference sequence). The CDR3 has 16 residues. The V gene end was trimmed by 2 bases and the J gene end by 8 bases; junction bases not matched to a gene: 6. The chain's CDR3 is CASSQMRTSGSDEQFF. The CDR3 bases are TGTGCCAGCAGCCAAATGAGGACTAGCGGGAGCGATGAGCAGTTCTTC.

This rearrangement joins TRBV7-2 to TRBJ2-7; 11 bases match TRBD2. The CDR3 extends over 16 amino acids. Losses at the gene ends were 1 base for V and 4 bases for J; bases not matched to a gene: 6. The germline V gene has CDR1 SGHTA and CDR2 FQGNSA. For the CDR3, the DNA is TGTGCCAGCAGCTTAGGGGGAACTAGCGGGGGTTACGAGCAGTACTTC. It specifies CASSLGGTSGGYEQYF. Filled out from reference TRBV7-2 and TRBJ2-7, the complete variable domain reads GAGVSQSPSNKVTEKGKDVELRCDPISGHTALYWYRQSLGQGLEFLIYFQGNSAPDKSGLPSDRFSAERTGGSVSTLTIQRTQQEDSAVYLCASSLGGTSGGYEQYFGPGTRLTVT.

V is TRBV6-1 and J is TRBJ1-3, with unresolved D. The germline gives CDR1 MNHNS, CDR2 SASEGT. The V end lost 5 bases, the J end lost 0 bases, and 11 bases lay between the germline ends. This CDR3 contains 15 residues. The CDR3 DNA is TGTGCCAGCAGTTTAAAAGGAGGCTCTGGAAACACCATATATTTT. Translation gives CASSLKGGSGNTIYF.

The chain links TRBV13 to TRBJ2-1, with TRBD2 identical over 9 bases. The J segment lost 7 bases and the V segment lost 2 bases, leaving 6 bases of the junction unmatched. Germline values: CDR1 PRHDT, CDR2 FYEKMQ (reference sequence). The CDR3 loop spans 15 amino acids. The CDR3 is CASSLRGRAENEQFF. For the CDR3, the DNA is TGTGCCAGCAGCTTACGCGGGAGGGCCGAAAATGAGCAGTTCTTC.

V gene TRBV5-5 combines with J gene TRBJ2-3; a possible D gene is TRBD1 (6 bases). The V gene lost 2 bases and the J gene lost 4 bases, with 11 bases spanning the gap. Germline CDR1 and CDR2: SGHKS and YYEKEE (reference sequence). The CDR3 loop spans 14 amino acids. The chain's CDR3 is CASSFSRGADTQYF. The DNA for the CDR3 is TGTGCCAGCAGCTTTTCCAGGGGAGCAGATACGCAGTATTTT. The full variable domain, with the rest looked up from reference TRBV5-5 and TRBJ2-3, is DAGVTQSPTHLIKTRGQQVTLRCSPISGHKSVSWYQQVLGQGPQFIFQYYEKEERGRGNFPDRFSARQFPNYSSELNVNALLLGDSALYLCASSFSRGADTQYFGPGTRLTVL.